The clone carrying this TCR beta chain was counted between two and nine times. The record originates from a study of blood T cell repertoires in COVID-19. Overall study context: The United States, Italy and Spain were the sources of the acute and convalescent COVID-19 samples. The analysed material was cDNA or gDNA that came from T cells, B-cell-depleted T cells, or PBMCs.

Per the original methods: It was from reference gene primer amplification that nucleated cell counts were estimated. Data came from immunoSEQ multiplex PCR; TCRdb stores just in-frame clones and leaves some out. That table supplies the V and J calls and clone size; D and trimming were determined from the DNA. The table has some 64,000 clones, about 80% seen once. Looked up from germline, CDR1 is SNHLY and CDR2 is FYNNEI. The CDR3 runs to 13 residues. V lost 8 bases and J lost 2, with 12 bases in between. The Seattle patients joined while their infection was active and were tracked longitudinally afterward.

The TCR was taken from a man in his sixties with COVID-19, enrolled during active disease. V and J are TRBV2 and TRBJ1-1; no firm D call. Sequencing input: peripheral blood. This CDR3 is CASVETTNTEAFF. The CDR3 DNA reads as TGTGCCAGCGTCGAGACGACTAACACTGAAGCTTTCTTT.